The entry below describes one T cell receptor beta chain. This clone was picked up many times. No antigen is known for it. Qualities for individual bases were not recorded, and no much larger clone is one base off. The immunoSEQ Assay, a bias-controlled multiplex PCR, was used to amplify TCRbeta CDR3 regions from genomic DNA. In the original analysis: Nucleated cell counts per sample were estimated from amplification of reference gene primers within the assay. Sequence reads were collapsed and filtered to measure the absolute abundance of every unique TCRbeta CDR3 rearrangement. For each sample, productive Simpson clonality was calculated by taking the square root of Simpson's diversity index across productive rearrangements. Drawn from immuneACCESS, this table holds only the in-frame rearrangements with V and J called that TCRdb kept. Clones are partly lost; checked studies trace under half to an unresolved V gene and leave the rest unexplained. D and trimming come from the DNA, and the V and J calls and clone size come from that table. Across this sample there are around 180,000 clones, with roughly four fifths seen only once. The top ten hold under 8.5% of the sample.

This sample is part of a study of blood T cell repertoires in COVID-19 (dated by TCRdb to about 2020). Regarding the research as a whole: Samples from collaborators originated in the United States, Italy and Spain and spanned both the acute and convalescent phases of COVID-19. Deeply sampled blood TCRbeta repertoires from subjects exposed to, actively infected with, or recovered from COVID-19 were included in the dataset. Where HLA class I and class II types were available, the types were taken from metadata supplied by the sample provider, not from assay-based typing. Sample metadata almost always included a de-identified subject ID, COVID-19 status, age in years and sex. The repertoires were released in a freely available public database intended as a resource for research on the immune response to SARS-CoV-2. The samples were drawn from the first 160 participants of the ongoing ImmuneRACE study and from under 1,500 subjects provided by 6 global collaborators. The material from the prospective study consisted of cDNA or gDNA derived from T cells, B-cell-depleted T cells, or PBMCs.

The collaborating institutions used their own protocols to collect whole blood in K2EDTA tubes. For TCRbeta analysis, collaborator samples were shipped as frozen whole blood, as isolated PBMCs, or as DNA extracted from either sample type. Broader findings and caveats from the paper: How much clinical and demographic metadata was included differed by source and by participant, and the metadata was provided uncurated.

The germline V gene supplies CDR1 SGHDT and CDR2 YYEEEE. The V end gives up 2 bases and the J end 6 bases, leaving 3 bases in the junction not matched to a gene. The CDR3 contains 14 residues, cysteine and phenylalanine counted. Kept here is only the CDR3 DNA, which spans 42 bases and is read in frame from base 1. Recombination linked TRBV5-6 to TRBJ1-3; 9 of the junction bases match TRBD1. Specimen: peripheral blood. The clonotype comes from a human donor in a cohort sampled during active COVID-19. The DNA sequence is TGTGCCAGCAGCTTAGGACAGGGGCTAAACACCATATATTTT. This sequence encodes CASSLGQGLNTIYF.